This T cell receptor (beta chain) was recovered during a study of cytomegalovirus exposure and HLA in healthy donors (dated by TCRdb to the late 2010s). Background for the entire study: In an earlier analysis of roughly 500 of the donors, about 260 Gb of sequence data and 90 million to 120 million unique TCR beta sequences from 180 million or so T cells were reported. About 300 gigabases of sequencing data and roughly 90 million unique TCR sequences were included in an early release covering about 620 HLA-typed donors. Of the roughly 400 genotyped donors, approximately 83% fell in the genetic ancestry cluster associated with self-reported Caucasian donors. The study was designed to test whether signatures of past pathogen exposure could be identified by cataloging public T cell receptors. Using immunosequencing, the study profiled T cell repertoires from approximately 700 subjects and related those repertoires to cytomegalovirus serostatus. A separate validation cohort of 100 to 150 different subjects was used in addition to the approximately 700-subject first cohort. High-throughput TCR immunosequencing, statistical association of individual TCRs with disease status, and machine learning were combined to predict cytomegalovirus infection status. A later analysis re-examined previously published TCR beta repertoires from around 670 donors and added high-resolution HLA genotyping to investigate patterns of TCR occurrence. Rather than using new phenotypic data, the later analysis identified candidate immune exposures from TCR beta sequences and from how often those sequences occurred across donors. In an earlier analysis of 550 to 700 of the donors, high-throughput TCR beta sequencing was used to judge whether each TCR beta V gene segment behaved as functional or pseudogenic. Donor age, sex, ethnicity and CMV serostatus were compiled alongside the repertoire data. Genome-wide SNP genotypes for about three fifths of the roughly 670 donors were used in a later genetic analysis, which treated that subset as a discovery cohort. All discovery cohort repertoires had been generated on a single sequencing platform. Both class I and class II loci were covered by HLA typing, at four-digit resolution. The number of donors typed differed by locus, with about 629-640 for A, B, C, DRB1 and DQB1, more than 500 for DQA1, nearly 610 for DPA1, and some 470 for DPB1. Several DR-DQ haplotypes were handled as single units for association and clustering because linkage in the cohort was strong. Across 398 genotyped donors of the cohort, an average of approximately 240,000 unique TCR beta nucleotide sequences per donor were sequenced, and 15% to 20% of those sequences were non-productive. On the study overall, not on this receptor specifically: The study listed 150 to 200 TCR beta chains as associated with cytomegalovirus. Most TCR sequences were seen in very few donors, while some public TCRs were found in many individuals. Linkage disequilibrium might explain the correlated functional status among segregating V segments, but an unknown experimental factor could not be ruled out. A later genetic analysis reported fewer N-insertions in productive TCRs among donors in an Asian-associated ancestry cluster than the approximately 700-donor mean. In a later analysis, about 17,000 TCR beta sequences were associated with specific HLA alleles at a false discovery rate of 0.05. Because counts were too low, roughly 17 rarely observed V segments, including chromosome 9 orphons, were left out of the earlier analysis of about 500 of the donors. In a later analysis, several top co-occurrence clusters were reported to appear linked to parvovirus B19, influenza, CMV and Epstein-Barr virus. The cohort was sequenced for TCR beta chains only, and without alpha or paired-chain data the features that could be detected were limited. In a later analysis, HLA-associated TCR beta chains showed more clonal expansion and lower generation probabilities than non-associated chains that were equally common. An earlier analysis of several hundred of the donors showed that most TCR beta V segments appeared in productive rearrangements either about 87% or about 30% of the time, which broadly matched IMGT annotations. Roughly uniform sequencing depth across donors was assumed in presence/absence analyses, although this assumption may not hold. A later analysis found that TCR association rates varied across HLA loci, with DRB1 alleles showing the most associated TCRs and HLA-C alleles the fewest. A further reported finding was that TCR beta sequences accurately predicted the HLA-A and HLA-B alleles for most subjects in the first cohort. Because some donors lacked HLA typing at each locus, the association tests relied only on the typed subset. A later analysis found that most CMV-associated TCR beta chains appeared HLA-restricted, with HLA associations seemingly driven largely by CMV exposure. Some IMGT-functional V segments, including TRBV6-2 and TRBV6-3, could not be told apart with the 87-base-pair reads, so those segments were excluded. The authors suggested that the approach could potentially be extended to other disease states and immunological phenotypes. When HLA alleles, especially DR and DQ, strongly co-occurred, TCR associations were difficult to assign to individual alleles. A group of highly shared sequence variants was considered likely to be a technical artifact of the sequencing pipeline. CMV serostatus was the only immune exposure information available for the cohort. In vitro tests confirmed that a few of the cytomegalovirus-associated TCR beta chains recognize cytomegalovirus antigens. In a later genetic analysis, a missense DCLRE1C variant was associated with V-gene and J-gene trimming of TCR beta chains, and the association was replicated in an independent cohort. In both the original and validation cohorts, the classifier was reported to diagnose cytomegalovirus status with high specificity and sensitivity.

For this chain, trimming is 2 bases at the V end and 5 bases at the J end, and the number of junction bases without a gene match is 11. The CDR3 spans 17 residues, from the cysteine through the phenylalanine. Only the CDR3 DNA is retained, 51 bases long and in frame from the first base. The germline V gene provides CDR1 KGHSH and CDR2 LQKENI. A note on this clone: No antigen is known for it. Base qualities are missing; no much larger clone stands one base away.

The cohort comprised 550 to 700 healthy bone marrow donors. At the time of sampling, every cohort member was nominally healthy, though immune exposures that went unrecorded were likely present. The donor was CMV seronegative and belonged to the group of around 350 seronegative cohort members. Every donor gave a peripheral blood sample, and the peripheral blood mononuclear cells from that sample were used for TCR beta sequencing. The Qiagen DNeasy Blood Extraction Kit was used to extract genomic DNA from the blood cell samples. Library construction relied on the immunoSEQ multiplex PCR assay. A mixture of 60 forward primers for TCR Vbeta segments and 13 reverse primers for TCR Jbeta segments was used in the multiplex PCR. Amplification of the CDR3 region of rearranged TCR beta genes was performed with a multiplex PCR assay on genomic DNA. Amplified TCR beta libraries were sequenced as 87-base-pair reads on the Illumina HiSeq System. Processing in the source paper ran as follows. In a later analysis, approximately 74 million unique TCR beta chains were counted across the 690 or so repertoires, and roughly 11 million of these chains were shared by at least two donors. Raw reads were error-corrected and collapsed into unique sequences by a nearest-neighbor algorithm in which closely related sequences were merged to remove PCR and sequencing errors. To assign V, D and J gene segments, CDR3 sequences were aligned to IMGT reference sequences. For a sequence to be retained, a match of at least six nucleotides was required to both a V gene segment and a J gene segment. A rearrangement was called productive if the CDR3 had no stop codons and remained in frame with V and J, and every other rearrangement was called non-productive. Following IMGT convention, CDR3 was defined as the stretch from the second conserved V-encoded cysteine up to the conserved J-encoded phenylalanine. The earlier analysis of 550 to 650 of the donors excluded any sequence lacking an unambiguous match to a single V gene segment. An earlier analysis of 450 to 650 of the donors called V segments functional above 56.7% productive rearrangements and segregating when the between-donor standard deviation exceeded 5%. A statistical classification framework was built for diagnosing cytomegalovirus status from the catalog of TCR beta chain sequences. In a later analysis, V and J genes were assigned by comparing TCR nucleotide sequences against IMGT/GENE-DB human TR gene sequences. Using the TCRdist pipeline, a later analysis assigned CDR3 sequences along with most-parsimonious VDJ recombination scenarios. A later analysis defined each TCR beta chain by its CDR3 amino acid sequence plus V-gene family, and excluded reads lacking a unique V-gene family. A later analysis removed 592 highly shared, low-generation-probability nucleotide sequences to deal with suspected cross-contamination and a sequencing artifact. A later analysis calculated a clonal expansion index for each public chain from normalized within-repertoire ranks of inferred template counts. Generation probabilities in a later analysis came from a VDJ recombination model fitted to out-of-frame rearrangements, and those results were checked against IGoR. In a later analysis, hypergeometric tests were used to score TCR-TCR, TCR-HLA and TCR-CMV co-occurrence, with a repertoire-size bias correction applied to TCR pairs. To estimate false discovery rates, a later analysis permuted the HLA or CMV assignments 20 times. In a later analysis, co-occurring TCRs were grouped using DBSCAN, with TCRdist sequence similarity added in when clustering inside HLA-allele-positive subsets. Repertoires with fewer than 30,000 or more than 120,000 public chains, plus five repertoires with anomalous nucleotide sharing, were excluded from co-occurrence clustering. The immuneACCESS repertoire file appears here via TCRdb, limited to in-frame rearrangements. These files lack a portion of the clones; in checked studies, under half of the deficit traces to unresolved V genes, and the cause of the others is not known. That table furnishes V, J and clone size, whereas the DNA furnished D and trimming. Here the sample has roughly 100,000 clones; around 75% occur a single time. Under 1.5% of the sample is held by the ten biggest clonotypes.

The receptor comes from a man aged 35-49 years in good health and CMV-seronegative. The rearrangement combines TRBV18 with TRBJ1-4, and 7 junctional nucleotides match TRBD1. The sample consisted of PBMCs. The nucleotide sequence reads as follows: TGTGCCAGCTCACCAAGAACAGGGGCTTCTTCAAATGAAAAACTGTTTTTT. Its protein product is CASSPRTGASSNEKLFF.